This T cell receptor (beta chain) was captured in a study of T cell responses to AZD1222 COVID-19 vaccine. Study observations and caveats: It should be noted that donors were predominantly white British and more often female, and clonal diversity was possibly underestimated. Nearly half of the spike-specific TCRs reportedly recognize variant regions that carry no mutations. Repertoires were collected only later (after the peak T cell response had occurred).

In germline, CDR1 is SGHNT, CDR2 YYREEE (reference sequence). V shed 4 bases, J shed 5 bases, and the junction held 7 bases outside the gene matches. This CDR3 comprises 14 residues. Profiled with immunoSEQ multiplex PCR; TCRdb holds only in-frame clones, not every one. The sample shows about 130,000 clones, about 90% of them seen only once. About this clone itself: Its target is not known.

V and J are TRBV5-4 and TRBJ2-7; 9 bases fit TRBD1. The sequence derives from an adult in good health. The sequencing used peripheral blood, collected on day 0 of AZD1222 vaccination. This CDR3 is CASSLSRDRDEQYF. CDR3 DNA: TGTGCCAGCAGCCTGTCCCGGGACAGGGACGAGCAGTACTTC.